The following is a TCR beta chain sequence with its context. Antigen unknown. A much larger clone differs from this one at a single base, so this may be a read error. This sample was included in a study of tumor and adjacent non-tumor tissue in lung cancer. The overall study: Histology: around twelve adenocarcinoma, a couple of squamous cell carcinoma, 1 small cell lung cancer. General study results and limits: Shorter survival was associated with higher TCR diversity in tumors. Top 100 clones took a larger repertoire share in normal lung.

RNA was extracted from bulk tissue without any cell sorting. Between August and November 2014, newly diagnosed, chemotherapy-naive lung cancer patients underwent thoracic surgery in China. A modified ARM-PCR protocol with three rounds of nested PCR amplified TCRbeta. TCRdb passed the multiplex PCR reads through MiXCR, listing each CDR3 protein once. The sample shows approximately 120,000 distinct CDR3 sequences, 66% of them seen only once. The CDR3 extends over 14 amino acids. Trimming took 0 bases from V and 7 from J, leaving 10 bases between them. Germline CDR1 MGHRA, CDR2 YSYEKL. Sequencing was carried out using lung tumor tissue. V and J are TRBV4-1 and TRBJ1-5; no definite D call. The receptor was isolated from a man aged 25 to 40 with non-small cell lung cancer. The CDR3 nucleotides read TGCGCCAGCAGCCAAGATTTAGGGCGCCAGCCCCAGCATTTT. It specifies CASSQDLGRQPQHF.